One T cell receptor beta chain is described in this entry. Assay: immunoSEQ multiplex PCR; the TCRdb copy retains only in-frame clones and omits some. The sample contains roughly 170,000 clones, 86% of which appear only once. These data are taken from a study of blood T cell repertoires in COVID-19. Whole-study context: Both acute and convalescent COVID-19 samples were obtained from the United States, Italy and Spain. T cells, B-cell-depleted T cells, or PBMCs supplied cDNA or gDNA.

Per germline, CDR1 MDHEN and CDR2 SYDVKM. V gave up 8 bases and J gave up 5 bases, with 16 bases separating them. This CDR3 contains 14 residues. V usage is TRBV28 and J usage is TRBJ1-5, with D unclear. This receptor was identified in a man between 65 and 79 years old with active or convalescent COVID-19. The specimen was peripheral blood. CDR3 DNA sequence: TGTGCCAGCTCTAGTGCGGGGTGGGATCAGCCCCAGCATTTT. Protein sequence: CASSSAGWDQPQHF.